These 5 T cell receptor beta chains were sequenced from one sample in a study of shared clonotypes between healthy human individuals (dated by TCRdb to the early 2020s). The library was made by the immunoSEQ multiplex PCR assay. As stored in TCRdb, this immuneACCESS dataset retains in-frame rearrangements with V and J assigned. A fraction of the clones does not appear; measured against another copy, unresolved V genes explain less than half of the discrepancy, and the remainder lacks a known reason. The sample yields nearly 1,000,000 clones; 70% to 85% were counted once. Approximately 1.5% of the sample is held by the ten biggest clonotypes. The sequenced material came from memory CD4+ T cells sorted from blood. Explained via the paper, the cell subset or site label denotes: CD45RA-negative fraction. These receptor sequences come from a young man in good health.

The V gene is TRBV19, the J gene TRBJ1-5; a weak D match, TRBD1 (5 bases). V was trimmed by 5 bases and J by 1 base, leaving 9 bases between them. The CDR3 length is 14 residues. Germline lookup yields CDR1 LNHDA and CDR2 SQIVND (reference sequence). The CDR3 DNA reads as TGTGCCAGTAGTGGCGCAGGGAGCAATCAGCCCCAGCATTTT. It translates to CASSGAGSNQPQHF.

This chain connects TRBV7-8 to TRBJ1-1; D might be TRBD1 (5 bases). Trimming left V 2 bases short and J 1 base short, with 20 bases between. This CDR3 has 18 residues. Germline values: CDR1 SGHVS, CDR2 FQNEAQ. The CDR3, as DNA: TGTGCCAGCAGCTTATACCTTAGCCACGGGGCCGGGAACACTGAAGCTTTCTTT. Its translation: CASSLYLSHGAGNTEAFF.

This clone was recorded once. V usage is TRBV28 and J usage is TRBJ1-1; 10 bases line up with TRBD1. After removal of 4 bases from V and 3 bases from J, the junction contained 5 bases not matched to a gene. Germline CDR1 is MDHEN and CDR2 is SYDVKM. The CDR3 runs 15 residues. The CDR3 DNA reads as TGTGCCAGCAGTTCGAGGACAGGGGGATACACTGAAGCTTTCTTT. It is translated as CASSSRTGGYTEAFF.

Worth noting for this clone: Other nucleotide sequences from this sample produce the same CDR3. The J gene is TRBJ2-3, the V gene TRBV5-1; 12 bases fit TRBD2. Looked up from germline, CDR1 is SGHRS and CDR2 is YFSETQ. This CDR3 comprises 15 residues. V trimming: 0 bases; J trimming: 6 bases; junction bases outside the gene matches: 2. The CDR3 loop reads CASSLGLAGADTQYF. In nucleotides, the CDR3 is TGCGCCAGCAGCTTGGGACTAGCGGGAGCGGATACGCAGTATTTT.

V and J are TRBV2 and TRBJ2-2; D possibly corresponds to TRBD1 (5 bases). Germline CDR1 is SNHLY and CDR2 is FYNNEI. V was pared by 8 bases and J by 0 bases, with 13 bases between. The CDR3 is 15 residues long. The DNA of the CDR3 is TGTGCCAGCGGAATCCAGGGAACGAACACCGGGGAGCTGTTTTTT. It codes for CASGIQGTNTGELFF.